This T cell receptor (beta chain) derives from a study of shared clonotypes between healthy human individuals. Study-wide context: A couple of women and three men aged 18 to 49 served as donors.

Sequencing used immunoSEQ multiplex PCR; TCRdb keeps in-frame clones, though not all of them. The sample lists more than 2,000,000 clones; approximately 93% were seen once. The CDR3 runs to 13 residues. The trim removed 3 bases at V and 6 bases at J, leaving 5 bases unmatched. CDR1 is GTSNPN, CDR2 SVGIG, per germline (reference sequence). Sequenced material: naive CD4+ T cells from PBMCs. Subset noted: CD45RA+ positively selected. V is TRBV30 and J is TRBJ2-7, with 10 bases identical to TRBD2. The receptor was derived from a man in his late teens or twenties in good health. Some clones in this sample may be carry-over from other donors' samples. The CDR3 DNA sequence: TGTGCCTGGAGGCGAATAGCGGGAGGCGAGCAGTACTTC. It is translated as CAWRRIAGGEQYF.